The 11 T cell receptor beta chains reported below all come from one sample, sequenced in a study of beta chain features in type 1 diabetes. No antigen is known for these receptors. Broader study findings: Moderately but significantly shorter TCRB CDR3s were found in Type 1 diabetes patients in all four CD4+ subsets.

Expressed TCRB transcripts were sequenced because the entire RNA isolate underwent reverse transcription. The protocol was immunoSEQ multiplex PCR, while the TCRdb copy is restricted to in-frame clones and leaves out a portion. The sample carries roughly 14,000 clones, less than 80% recorded once. The sequenced sample consisted of stem cell memory CD4+ T cells from blood. All receptors derive from a woman aged 18-30 years with type 1 diabetes.

J is TRBJ2-1 and V is TRBV15; 8 nucleotides agree with TRBD2. The CDR3 spans 15 residues. CDR1 is LNHNV and CDR2 is YYDKDF in the germline V gene (reference sequence). The V gene end was trimmed by 1 base and the J gene end by 8 bases; junction bases not matched to a gene: 7. The CDR3 spells CATSRGGAGGDEQFF. The CDR3 DNA reads TGTGCCACCAGCAGAGGCGGGGCGGGAGGCGATGAGCAGTTCTTC.

Only a few counts were recorded for this clone. The chain links TRBV19 to TRBJ1-5, with D tentatively TRBD1 (5 bases). CDR1 and CDR2 from the germline V gene are LNHDA and SQIVND (reference sequence). This CDR3 has 15 amino acids. Trimming stripped 0 bases from V and 4 bases from J, with 10 bases between. CDR3 nucleotides: TGTGCCAGTAGTATAGATCGGGGGTTTAATCAGCCCCAGCATTTT. Its protein product is CASSIDRGFNQPQHF. The full variable domain, rest sourced from reference TRBV19 and TRBJ1-5, is DGGITQSPKYLFRKEGQNVTLSCEQNLNHDAMYWYRQDPGQGLRLIYYSQIVNDFQKGDIAEGYSVSREKKESFPLTVTSAQKNPTAFYLCASSIDRGFNQPQHFGDGTRLSIL.

This clone was seen more than once but under ten times. The rearrangement joins TRBV5-1 to TRBJ2-4, with 7 bases lining up with TRBD1. The CDR3 has 15 amino acids. V gave up 4 bases and J gave up 2 bases; unmatched junction bases: 6. Looked up from germline, CDR1 is SGHRS and CDR2 is YFSETQ. The chain's CDR3 is CASSGHRGSKNIQYF. The CDR3 nucleotides read TGCGCCAGCAGCGGTCACAGGGGTTCCAAAAACATTCAGTACTTC.

This clone was seen a handful of times. A junction boundary mismatches the germline segment, possibly from a read error. J is TRBJ2-2 and V is TRBV7-7; the D gene is possibly TRBD2 (5 bases). Germline values: CDR1 SSHAT, CDR2 FNYEAQ (reference sequence). This CDR3 is 15 amino acids long. The CDR3 sequence: CASSLTRVNTGELFF. CDR3 DNA sequence: TGTGCTAGCAGCTTAACGCGGGTAAACACCGGGGAGCTGTTTTTT.

The chain has TRBV4-2 and TRBJ2-5; D may be TRBD2 (5 bases). V lost 0 bases to trimming and J lost 9 bases, with 14 bases between them. Looked up from germline, CDR1 is LGHNA and CDR2 is YNFKEQ. This CDR3 spans 14 amino acids. The CDR3 protein is CASSQDPAPGAQYF. In DNA form, the CDR3 reads TGTGCCAGCAGCCAAGATCCGGCCCCCGGGGCCCAGTACTTC.

The V gene is TRBV7-2, the J gene TRBJ2-1, with TRBD2 matching 8 bases. Looked up from germline, CDR1 is SGHTA and CDR2 is FQGNSA. V trimming: 4 bases; J trimming: 7 bases; junction bases outside the gene matches: 12. CDR3 length: 16 amino acids. CDR3 protein: CASSSGGRVVGNEQFF. The CDR3, as DNA: TGTGCCAGCAGCTCGGGGGGGAGGGTAGTTGGGAATGAGCAGTTCTTC. Full variable domain (rest looked up from reference TRBV7-2 and TRBJ2-1): GAGVSQSPSNKVTEKGKDVELRCDPISGHTALYWYRQSLGQGLEFLIYFQGNSAPDKSGLPSDRFSAERTGGSVSTLTIQRTQQEDSAVYLCASSSGGRVVGNEQFFGPGTRLTVL.

The chain joins TRBV7-2 to TRBJ2-7, with 12 bases identical to TRBD1. Trimming removed 5 bases from V and 5 bases from J; junction bases left unmatched: 4. Germline CDR1 is SGHTA and CDR2 is FQGNSA. This CDR3 is built from 14 residues. The CDR3 here is CASSPGQGADEQYF. The CDR3 DNA is TGTGCCAGCAGCCCGGGACAGGGGGCTGACGAGCAGTACTTC.

The chain is built from TRBV28 and TRBJ2-7; TRBD2 aligns across 8 bases. This CDR3 spans 15 amino acids. J gave up 4 bases and V 4 bases, and 9 bases lay outside the gene matches. Germline V CDR1 and CDR2: MDHEN, SYDVKM. The CDR3 DNA reads TGTGCCAGCAGTTCCCCCGGGGGGGCGGTGTACGAGCAGTACTTC. This codes for CASSSPGGAVYEQYF. The full variable domain, its missing parts supplied by reference TRBV28 and TRBJ2-7, is DVKVTQSSRYLVKRTGEKVFLECVQDMDHENMFWYRQDPGLGLRLIYFSYDVKMKEKGDIPEGYSVSREKKERFSLILESASTNQTSMYLCASSSPGGAVYEQYFGPGTRLTVT.

The rearrangement links TRBV25-1 to TRBJ2-1, with unresolved D. The CDR3 runs 12 residues. Germline CDR1 MGHDK, CDR2 SYGVNS. Trimming removed 1 base from V and 11 bases from J, with 9 bases in between. DNA of the CDR3: TGTGCCAGCAGTGAATTCCCAGGAAAGCAGTTCTTC. This gives the protein CASSEFPGKQFF.

This clone appeared a few times. CDR3: CASSLAPASGGYNEQFF. For the CDR3, the DNA is TGTGCCAGCAGCTTAGCTCCGGCTAGCGGGGGCTACAATGAGCAGTTCTTC. The rearrangement joins TRBV7-2 to TRBJ2-1, with 10 positions matching TRBD2. The CDR3 is made up of 17 amino acids. The V segment lost 0 bases and the J segment 3 bases; nucleotides outside the gene matches: 5. Germline V lookup: CDR1 SGHTA, CDR2 FQGNSA.

The V and J genes are TRBV27 and TRBJ1-1; 11 bases line up with TRBD1. Germline CDR1 MNHEY, CDR2 SMNVEV (reference sequence). The CDR3 spans 16 residues. V was pared by 3 bases and J by 7 bases, with 10 bases of the junction left unmatched. CDR3 sequence reads: CASSFPPGTGGYEAFF. The CDR3 region has the DNA TGTGCCAGCAGTTTCCCGCCCGGGACAGGGGGGTATGAAGCTTTCTTT.